Listed here are 5 T cell receptor beta chains from one sample, sequenced in a study of CD8+ T cells in alopecia areata. A panel of CD4, CD8alpha, NKG2D, NKG2ACE and other markers served to sort pooled cutaneous lymph node cells. After isolation, RNA underwent reverse transcription to generate cDNA as the sequencing template. Using immunoSEQ multiplex PCR, the repertoire was profiled, and TCRdb retains in-frame clones only, with some absent. The repertoire has more than 250,000 clones, none seen only once; the ten largest take 1.2%. The sample consisted of CD4+ T cells sorted from a lymph node. The receptors stem from a C3H/HeJ mouse with alopecia areata. Mouse strain MHC haplotype: H2-k.

This clone was counted only a few times. Germline and genes: mouse. The CDR3 extends 4 residues past the end of the read, so its final part is completed from the germline J gene. This sequence joins TRBV5 and TRBJ2-2; 10 bases are shared with TRBD1. CDR1 and CDR2 from the germline V gene are LGHNA and YNLKQL (reference sequence). The length of the CDR3 is 16 residues. With V trimmed by 3 bases and J by 1 base, 2 bases remained unmatched. The CDR3 region is CASSHRDRGNTGQLYF. The sequenced part of the CDR3 DNA is TGTGCCAGCAGCCACAGGGACAGGGGAAACACCGGG.

This clone turned up a few times. Gene and germline names: mouse. The CDR3 extends 4 residues past the end of the read, so its final part is completed from the germline J gene. The V and J genes are TRBV13-3 and TRBJ2-5; possibly TRBD1 for D (6 bases). The germline gives CDR1 NNHDY, CDR2 SYVADS. CDR3 length: 13 amino acids. This CDR3 reads CASSSQGSDTQYF. The CDR3 DNA, read in part, is TGTGCCAGCAGCTCTCAGGGGTCCGAC.

This clone came up a few times. The listed genes are named as in mouse. The read falls 4 residues short of the CDR3 end, and the missing part is taken from the germline J gene. The rearrangement links TRBV1 to TRBJ1-2; D may be TRBD1 (5 bases). The CDR3 is 15 amino acids. The germline V gene encodes CDR1 NSQYPW and CDR2 LRSPGD (reference sequence). V was clipped by 0 bases and J by 1 base, with 9 bases between them. The CDR3 sequence: CTCSADGGRNSDYTF. The CDR3 DNA, read in part, is TGCACCTGCAGTGCAGATGGGGGACGAAACTCC.

The sample holds a few counts of this clone. Germline and genes here are mouse. CDR3: CTCSAGQFQDTQYF. The part of the CDR3 DNA that was read is TGCACCTGCAGTGCAGGACAGTTCCAAGAC. This chain uses TRBV1 with TRBJ2-5; TRBD1 might be the D (5 bases). Read data end 4 residues before the CDR3 end; the end is taken from the germline J gene. The V and J ends lost 1 base and 2 bases respectively, with 7 bases between them. The CDR3 has 14 amino acids. Germline V gives CDR1 NSQYPW, CDR2 LRSPGD (reference sequence).

A word on this clone: Gene names and germline refer to mouse. The read ends 4 residues shy of where the CDR3 ends; the end is completed using the germline J gene. This sample includes further DNA sequences coding for the same CDR3. The V call is TRBV19, the J call TRBJ2-5; 10 bases are a match to TRBD2. The V and J ends lost 2 bases and 3 bases, in that order; junction bases with no gene match: 0. This CDR3 has 14 residues. CDR1 is FNHDT, CDR2 SITEND, per germline (reference sequence). The DNA read from the CDR3 is TGTGCCAGCAGTATGGACTGGGGGCAAGAC. Its translation is CASSMDWGQD. The whole CDR3 sequence is CASSMDWGQDTQYF.